This T cell receptor (beta chain) was observed in a study of T cell clonotyping in hematopoietic cell transplantation. Study-wide points: Recipient TCR diversity dropped after transplant; expanded clonotypes rose from day 30 to 180.

Samples: about 28 days before transplant, then days 30, 100 and 180 after. This CDR3 has 14 amino acids. Germline loops: CDR1 MDHEN, CDR2 SYDVKM. V was clipped by 1 base and J by 14 bases, with 15 bases between them. Notes on this clone: Its antigen is unknown.

TCRdb's table, derived via immunoSEQ multiplex PCR, lists solely in-frame clones and lacks some. The data show 4,000 to 5,000 clones, with roughly two thirds seen just once and approximately 9% held by the top ten. The material was PBMCs, obtained 100 days after allogeneic stem cell transplant. The rearrangement uses TRBV28 and TRBJ1-6, with D unresolved. The receptor's source is a male patient aged 60-70 years who had an allogeneic stem cell transplant, so the T cells may come from the graft donor. Some clones in this sample may be carry-over from other donors' samples. CDR3 amino acids: CASSLSLGRRALHF. The CDR3 DNA reads as TGTGCCAGCAGTTTATCCCTTGGCAGGCGAGCCCTCCACTTT.